Listed here are 27 T cell receptor beta chains from one sample, sequenced in a study of beta chain features in type 1 diabetes. Regarding the study as a whole: People with Type 1 diabetes carried modestly yet significantly shorter TCRB CDR3s in all four CD4+ subsets.

The study reverse transcribed the entire isolated RNA, so it sequenced expressed TCRB transcripts. Using immunoSEQ multiplex PCR, the repertoire was profiled, and TCRdb retains in-frame clones only, with some absent. The sample holds some 200,000 clones, under 20% seen once. The antigens these receptors bind are not known. The sample was naive CD4+ T cells from blood. These receptors came from a man younger than 45 with type 1 diabetes.

The chain combines TRBV7-9 with TRBJ1-2; 10 nucleotides match TRBD1. The trim removed 3 bases at V and 8 bases at J, leaving 3 bases unmatched. The CDR3 is 13 residues long. Germline V lookup: CDR1 SEHNR, CDR2 FQNEAQ (reference sequence). CDR3 bases: TGTGCCAGCAGCTTCGGACAGGGGGAAGGCTACACCTTC. As protein: CASSFGQGEGYTF.

This chain links TRBV4-1 with TRBJ1-1; 7 nucleotides align to TRBD1. Germline CDR1 MGHRA, CDR2 YSYEKL. V was pared by 2 bases and J by 5 bases, with 2 bases of the junction left unmatched. The CDR3 is 13 amino acids. CDR3 in DNA: TGCGCCAGCAGCCAACCACAGGGGACTGAAGCTTTCTTT. Translating gives CASSQPQGTEAFF.

This clone was detected only a few times. The genes are TRBV10-3 and TRBJ2-3; perhaps TRBD2 as D (6 bases). CDR1 is ENHRY and CDR2 is SYGVKD in the germline V gene. Trimming took 3 bases from V and 4 from J, leaving 14 bases between them. The CDR3 loop spans 15 amino acids. CDR3 nucleotide sequence: TGTGCCATCAGTGACCTGACTAGAGTTGCAGATACGCAGTATTTT. Translating it yields CAISDLTRVADTQYF.

This clone was found a few times. The J gene is TRBJ2-2, the V gene TRBV25-1; D not certain. Germline V gene data show CDR1 as MGHDK and CDR2 as SYGVNS. The V end lost 2 bases, the J end lost 3 bases, and 10 bases lay between the germline ends. There are 15 residues in the CDR3. The CDR3 DNA follows: TGTGCCAGCAGTGAAGAAGTTTGGGACACCGGGGAGCTGTTTTTT. It specifies CASSEEVWDTGELFF.

This clone was observed once. The rearrangement uses TRBV27 and TRBJ1-5; 8 bases match TRBD1. This CDR3 region has 16 residues. V gave up 5 bases and J gave up 7 bases; unmatched junction bases: 13. Germline V CDR1 and CDR2: MNHEY, SMNVEV (reference sequence). The CDR3 DNA is TGTGCCAGCAGTCCGCTACATGGACAGGGTAAGCAGCCCCAGCATTTT. It translates to CASSPLHGQGKQPQHF.

Points on this clone: The identical CDR3 is also encoded by other nucleotide sequences in the sample. The chain combines TRBV9 with TRBJ2-5, with D uncertain. This CDR3 contains 13 residues. Germline CDR1 SGDLS, CDR2 YYNGEE. Trimming took off 1 base at V and 2 bases at J, with 6 bases between the two ends. CDR3 sequence reads: CASSVSAQETQYF. Written as DNA, the CDR3 is TGTGCCAGCAGCGTATCCGCGCAAGAGACCCAGTACTTC. The full variable domain, rest sourced from reference TRBV9 and TRBJ2-5, is DSGVTQTPKHLITATGQRVTLRCSPRSGDLSVYWYQQSLDQGLQFLIQYYNGEERAKGNILERFSAQQFPDLHSELNLSSLELGDSALYFCASSVSAQETQYFGPGTRLLVL.

The chain joins TRBV10-3 to TRBJ2-6; D call uncertain. The CDR3 is 14 amino acids. The V end lost 6 bases, the J end lost 1 base, and 7 bases lay between the germline ends. CDR1 is ENHRY, CDR2 SYGVKD, per germline. The CDR3 sequence: CAIRWDSGANVLTF. The CDR3 coding sequence is TGTGCCATCAGGTGGGATTCTGGGGCCAACGTCCTGACTTTC.

The V call is TRBV29-1, the J call TRBJ2-2; a possible D gene is TRBD2 (5 bases). This CDR3 has 13 amino acids. V lost 1 base and J 8 bases, leaving 11 bases between the germline ends. Per the germline V gene, CDR1 is SQVTM and CDR2 is ANQGSEA. CDR3 in DNA: TGCAGCGTTGAAGTACCCGGGGTAGGGGAGCTGTTTTTT. It yields the protein CSVEVPGVGELFF.

The table lists this clone with a few counts. The V gene is TRBV28, the J gene TRBJ2-5, with D unresolved. Germline V CDR1 and CDR2: MDHEN, SYDVKM. V lost 10 bases to trimming and J lost 5 bases, with 8 bases between them. The CDR3 sequence is 10 residues long. The CDR3 spells CATRSETQYF. CDR3 DNA sequence: TGTGCCACCAGGAGTGAGACCCAGTACTTC.

The chain combines TRBV5-1 with TRBJ2-4; D unresolved. This CDR3 is built from 15 residues. Germline V gene sequence: CDR1 SGHRS, CDR2 YFSETQ. V lost 0 bases and J lost 9, with 16 bases in between. The CDR3 DNA sequence: TGCGCCAGCAGCTTGGAGCAGGCTTTCGTCGGCATTCAGTACTTC. Residues: CASSLEQAFVGIQYF.

This chain links TRBV19 with TRBJ2-6, with D unresolved. CDR1 is LNHDA and CDR2 is SQIVND in the germline V gene (reference sequence). This CDR3 is built from 14 residues. The V end was cut by 6 bases, the J end by 1 base, with 7 bases between. The CDR3 coding sequence is TGTGCCAGTAGCGGAGTTTCTGGGGCCAACGTCCTGACTTTC. It encodes CASSGVSGANVLTF.

In its sample, this clone was seen a few times. V is TRBV28 and J is TRBJ2-1, with 9 bases matching TRBD2. Germline lookup yields CDR1 MDHEN and CDR2 SYDVKM. V trimming: 8 bases; J trimming: 1 base; junction bases outside the gene matches: 3. The CDR3 is 14 residues long. The CDR3 DNA is TGTGCCAGCTCGACTAGCGGTTCCTACAATGAGCAGTTCTTC. It is translated as CASSTSGSYNEQFF.

The chain carries TRBV27 and TRBJ1-2, with no clear D. Germline V lookup: CDR1 MNHEY, CDR2 SMNVEV (reference sequence). There are 16 residues in the CDR3. V shed 2 bases and J shed 5 bases, with 18 bases lying between them. The CDR3 is CASSLTAQAPSYGYTF. The CDR3 DNA sequence: TGTGCCAGCAGTTTAACTGCACAAGCCCCAAGTTATGGCTACACCTTC.

This clone was detected a few times. The CDR3 DNA reads as TGTGCCAGCAGCTTAGAACGGGAGCCCGGAGAGACCCAGTACTTC. Translated, it gives CASSLEREPGETQYF. The chain links TRBV7-2 to TRBJ2-5, with D tentatively TRBD2 (6 bases). CDR1 and CDR2 (germline): SGHTA, FQGNSA. The CDR3 consists of 15 residues. Between the trimmed V and J ends, which lost 1 base and 4 bases, there was a span of 13 bases.

This clone has more than one count but fewer than ten. This chain joins TRBV30 and TRBJ2-5; TRBD1 is a possible D gene (6 bases). This CDR3 is built from 13 residues. V was trimmed by 2 bases and J by 4 bases, leaving 11 bases between them. From germline, CDR1 is GTSNPN and CDR2 SVGIG (reference sequence). The CDR3 DNA reads TGTGCCTGGAGTCGGTTACAGGGAGAGACCCAGTACTTC. Its protein product is CAWSRLQGETQYF.

This clone was counted a few times. V usage is TRBV7-2 and J usage is TRBJ2-5; 8 nucleotides match TRBD2. The CDR3 length is 14 residues. Per the germline V gene, CDR1 is SGHTA and CDR2 is FQGNSA. Trimming took 5 bases from V and 5 from J; bases not matched to a gene: 7. In nucleotides, the CDR3 is TGTGCCAGCAGCATCGGACTAGCAGGGGAGACCCAGTACTTC. Translated: CASSIGLAGETQYF.

This rearrangement joins TRBV29-1 to TRBJ1-4; tentative D call: TRBD1 (5 bases). Germline CDR1 reads SQVTM; CDR2 reads ANQGSEA. V lost 1 base, J lost 3 bases, and 9 bases lay in between. The CDR3 has 14 residues. The CDR3 DNA follows: TGCAGCGTTGAAGGGGACGGATCTAATGAAAAACTGTTTTTT. Amino acids: CSVEGDGSNEKLFF.

Only a few counts were recorded for this clone. The chain couples TRBV21-1 to TRBJ2-7. TRBV21-1 is listed as a pseudogene. The CDR3 is 15 amino acids. The CDR3 DNA sequence: TGTGCCAGCAGCAAAGTGGCGACGGGCTTCTACGAGCAGTACTTC. It is translated as CASSKVATGFYEQYF.

The chain carries TRBV7-2 and TRBJ2-1; D possibly corresponds to TRBD1 (7 bases). Per germline, CDR1 SGHTA and CDR2 FQGNSA. The CDR3 is 16 amino acids. V gave up 1 base and J gave up 0 bases, with 10 bases separating them. CDR3 nucleotide sequence: TGTGCCAGCAGCTTAGGACAGGGAGGCTCCTACAATGAGCAGTTCTTC. Its translation is CASSLGQGGSYNEQFF.

This clone turned up a few times. V usage is TRBV7-2 and J usage is TRBJ2-3, with a tentative D call TRBD2 (6 bases). CDR1 SGHTA and CDR2 FQGNSA come from the germline V gene. The CDR3 runs 14 residues. Trimming cost V 1 base and J 6 bases, with 11 bases left between them. CDR3 DNA: TGTGCCAGCAGCTTAGGGAGGGCGTTGGATACGCAGTATTTT. Encoded protein: CASSLGRALDTQYF.

This clone has only a few counts. This sequence joins TRBV15 and TRBJ2-4, with D perhaps matching TRBD2 (5 bases). The CDR3 sequence is 13 residues long. With 3 bases removed from V and 9 bases from J, the gap between germline ends came to 12 bases. Germline V gene data show CDR1 as LNHNV and CDR2 as YYDKDF (reference sequence). Here the CDR3 DNA reads TGTGCCACCAGCAGGCCCGGTGAGGGCATTCAGTACTTC. As protein: CATSRPGEGIQYF.

The chain couples TRBV30 to TRBJ2-7; 9 bases map to TRBD2. The CDR3 sequence is 14 residues long. Germline CDR1 is GTSNPN and CDR2 is SVGIG (reference sequence). After removal of 5 bases from V and 2 bases from J, the junction contained 7 bases not matched to a gene. CDR3 protein: CAWAKTSGAYEQYF. The CDR3 nucleotides are TGTGCCTGGGCCAAGACTAGCGGTGCCTACGAGCAGTACTTC.

In DNA form, the CDR3 reads TGTGCCAGCAGTAGATTGCCGTCTGGGGCCAACGTCCTGACTTTC. This gives the protein CASSRLPSGANVLTF. V usage is TRBV7-9 and J usage is TRBJ2-6; D unresolved. Germline values: CDR1 SEHNR, CDR2 FQNEAQ (reference sequence). Trimming removed 6 bases at V and 1 base at J, with 10 bases between. The CDR3 loop spans 15 amino acids. Drawing the rest from reference TRBV7-9 and TRBJ2-6, the complete variable domain is DTGVSQNPRHKITKRGQNVTFRCDPISEHNRLYWYRQTLGQGPEFLTYFQNEAQLEKSRLLSDRFSAERPKGSFSTLEIQRTEQGDSAMYLCASSRLPSGANVLTFGAGSRLTVL.

The chain carries TRBV15 and TRBJ1-2; no clear D gene. The V end lost 1 base, the J end lost 4 bases, and 7 bases lay between the germline ends. Germline CDR1 reads LNHNV; CDR2 reads YYDKDF (reference sequence). The CDR3 is 13 amino acids. CDR3 in DNA: TGTGCCACCAGCAGAGGGACGGCCTATGGCTACACCTTC. Residues: CATSRGTAYGYTF.

V usage is TRBV29-1 and J usage is TRBJ1-3; 7 bases match TRBD1. The CDR3 consists of 12 residues. CDR1 and CDR2 (germline): SQVTM, ANQGSEA. Unmatched junction bases numbered 7, after V lost 6 bases and J lost 8 bases. The chain's CDR3 is CSVGQSQDTIYF. For the CDR3, the DNA is TGCAGCGTGGGACAGTCTCAGGACACCATATATTTT.

This clone was recorded a few times. The chain has TRBV6-5 and TRBJ2-3; tentatively, D is TRBD1 or TRBD2 (5 bases each). The V gene's germline CDR1 is MNHEY and CDR2 SVGAGI. V was pared by 1 base and J by 2 bases, with 10 bases between. The CDR3 consists of 15 residues. In DNA, the CDR3 is TGTGCCAGCAGTTACTGGGACGGATCCACAGATACGCAGTATTTT. This gives the protein CASSYWDGSTDTQYF.

The chain has TRBV5-1 and TRBJ2-1; D uncertain. Germline CDR1 is SGHRS and CDR2 is YFSETQ. V lost 2 bases to trimming and J lost 9 bases, with 18 bases between them. The CDR3 covers 15 residues. Here the CDR3 reads CASSFWRESSLEQFF. CDR3 bases: TGCGCCAGCAGCTTCTGGAGAGAATCCTCCCTTGAGCAGTTCTTC.